This T cell receptor beta chain was recorded in a study of T cell repertoires in cytomegalovirus infection (dated by TCRdb to the late 2010s). For the wider study: The HLA type of each donor mattered for the analysis, because public TCR beta signatures pointed to carriage of CMV infection along with the matching HLA type. General findings and caveats noted by the study authors: The ex vivo response was dominated by HLA-C-restricted CMV-specific TCR beta clonotypes, which also provided the single most frequent clonotype in two of eight donors. In both this cohort and an independent roughly 350-donor cohort, the cumulative frequency of public TCR beta family members distinguished carriers of CMV infection plus the relevant HLA type.

Between the V and J ends, shortened by 1 base and 3 bases respectively, the junction contains 12 bases. Including the terminal cysteine and phenylalanine, the CDR3 comprises 15 residues. The only DNA kept is the CDR3, 45 bases in frame from the first base. The listed sequencing device is Illumina HiSeq 1500. The public reads were run again by TCRdb, first through fastp at Q25 and then through MiXCR, and only productive beta chains were kept. CDR3 protein sequences are deduplicated, and each keeps its most common genes and DNA. This sample holds approximately 700,000 distinct CDR3 sequences; roughly 36% were observed only once. Roughly 2.8% of the sample belongs to the ten largest clones. About this clonotype itself: Its recognized antigen is unknown. Base qualities were left out, and no much larger clone turns up one base away.

The source is a human donor in good health (CMV status not recorded). Some clones in this sample may be carry-over from other donors' samples. The chain employs TRBV12-3 or TRBV12-4 and TRBJ1-2; 5 matching bases give a weak D call of TRBD1. The sequenced sample was PBMCs. The DNA sequence is given as TGTGCCAGCAGTTTAGAGAGGGAAGGGGACTATGGCTACACCTTC. This is translated as CASSLEREGDYGYTF.